Listed here are 3 T cell receptor beta chains from one sample, sequenced in a study of shared clonotypes between healthy human individuals. The method was immunoSEQ multiplex PCR; TCRdb's version includes in-frame clones alone and lacks a portion of them. This sample has about 2.5 million clones; roughly 90% occur once, and the top ten carry roughly 0.34%. Sequencing was done on a sample of naive CD4+ T cells from PBMCs. Noted subset: CD45RA+ positively selected. The source of these receptors is a man younger than 30 in good health. Some clones in this sample may be carry-over from other donors' samples.

The chain couples TRBV30 to TRBJ1-2, with 11 bases matching TRBD1. Germline V gives CDR1 GTSNPN, CDR2 SVGIG (reference sequence). The CDR3 has 12 amino acids. Germline trimming cut 3 bases from V and 13 bases from J; bases unmatched to any gene: 7. CDR3 DNA sequence: TGTGCCTGGAGCCCCGGACAGGGGGCGTTCACCTTC. Translation: CAWSPGQGAFTF.

This clone has just a few counts. The chain couples TRBV2 to TRBJ1-2, with D tentatively TRBD1 (6 bases). V dropped 2 bases and J dropped 9 bases, with 16 bases sitting between them. Germline loops: CDR1 SNHLY, CDR2 FYNNEI. This CDR3 is 14 amino acids long. CDR3 DNA sequence: TGTGCCAGCAGTGAACAGGGGATCATCGGTAGCTACACCTTC. Its protein is CASSEQGIIGSYTF.

The chain couples TRBV9 to TRBJ2-2, with D perhaps given as TRBD1 or TRBD2 (5 bases each). Germline assignment: CDR1 SGDLS and CDR2 YYNGEE. V was clipped by 4 bases and J by 3 bases, with 16 bases between them. The CDR3 totals 16 residues. CDR3: CASSSGPHQDTGELFF. DNA of the CDR3: TGTGCCAGCAGCTCGGGACCCCACCAGGACACCGGGGAGCTGTTTTTT.